Listed here are 18 T cell receptor beta chains from one sample, sequenced in a study of cytomegalovirus exposure and HLA in healthy donors. PCR amplification relied on 60 Vbeta primers (plus 13 Jbeta primers). Here immunoSEQ multiplex PCR was the method, and the copy in TCRdb shows in-frame clones only, minus some. Of 72,000 or so clones listed, around 70% are singletons. The source material was PBMCs. These TCRs come from a human donor in good health.

This clone has a single count. The V call is TRBV5-1, the J call TRBJ1-3, with TRBD1 matching 7 bases. This CDR3 comprises 17 residues. V trimming: 5 bases; J trimming: 0 bases; junction bases outside the gene matches: 11. Germline CDR1 SGHRS, CDR2 YFSETQ. Here the CDR3 reads CASSHTTGDGSGNTIYF. The CDR3 DNA sequence: TGCGCCAGCAGTCATACCACAGGGGACGGCTCTGGAAACACCATATATTTT. Full variable domain (outside the CDR3, taken from reference TRBV5-1 and TRBJ1-3): KAGVTQTPRYLIKTRGQQVTLSCSPISGHRSVSWYQQTPGQGLQFLFEYFSETQRNKGNFPGRFSGRQFSNSRSEMNVSTLELGDSALYLCASSHTTGDGSGNTIYFGEGSWLTVV.

The CDR3 loop is CASSEDQGFLVATNEKLFF. The CDR3 coding sequence is TGTGCCAGCAGTGAAGATCAGGGTTTCTTAGTTGCAACTAATGAAAAACTGTTTTTT. The chain joins TRBV2 to TRBJ1-4, with a weak D call TRBD1 (5 bases). Germline V gene data show CDR1 as SNHLY and CDR2 as FYNNEI. This CDR3 has 19 residues. Trimming removed 1 base at V and 0 bases at J, with 18 bases between.

The CDR3, as DNA: TGTGCCAGCAGGCAAAGCAGGAACGAGCAGTACTTC. Protein product: CASRQSRNEQYF. V gene TRBV6-1 combines with J gene TRBJ2-7, with D uncertain. This CDR3 region has 12 residues. Germline lookup yields CDR1 MNHNS and CDR2 SASEGT. Trimming took 6 bases from V and 5 from J, leaving 11 bases between them.

As DNA, the CDR3 is TGTGCCAGCAGTCATAGGACTGCTTCCTACGAGCAGTACTTC. It is translated as CASSHRTASYEQYF. V usage is TRBV28 and J usage is TRBJ2-7, with D possibly matching TRBD2 (5 bases). This CDR3 region has 14 residues. Trimming stripped 5 bases from V and 1 base from J, with 12 bases between. Germline V gene lookup returns CDR1 MDHEN and CDR2 SYDVKM.

This clone was found a few times. The chain combines TRBV6-6 with TRBJ1-1, with 8 bases lining up with TRBD1. Germline V gives CDR1 MNHNY, CDR2 SVGAGI (reference sequence). The CDR3 is 16 amino acids. V shed 3 bases, J shed 4 bases, and the junction held 10 bases outside the gene matches. The CDR3 DNA is TGTGCCAGCAGTTATCTCAATCCAGGGGGCGGCACTGAAGCTTTCTTT. It encodes CASSYLNPGGGTEAFF.

This chain uses TRBV28 with TRBJ1-2; D is uncertain. CDR3 length equals 13 residues. Trimming removed 7 bases at V and 3 bases at J, with 12 bases between. CDR1 is MDHEN, CDR2 SYDVKM, per germline. The CDR3 DNA reads as TGTGCCAGCACCTCCCCGGGATACTATGGCTACACCTTC. Protein: CASTSPGYYGYTF.

The chain carries TRBV6-1 and TRBJ2-7; TRBD1 is a possible D gene (6 bases). The CDR3 consists of 13 residues. The V and J ends lost 4 bases and 3 bases respectively, with 10 bases between them. Per the germline V gene, CDR1 is MNHNS and CDR2 is SASEGT. The CDR3 bases are TGTGCCAGCAGTGCGGACAGAGGCTACGAGCAGTACTTC. Amino acids: CASSADRGYEQYF.

The chain recombines TRBV27 with TRBJ1-2, with 10 nucleotides matching TRBD1. From germline, CDR1 is MNHEY and CDR2 SMNVEV (reference sequence). The CDR3 spans 13 residues. V shed 4 bases and J 4 bases; nucleotides not matched to a gene: 0. CDR3 DNA: TGTGCCAGCAGTTGGACAGGGGGCTATGGCTACACCTTC. It yields the protein CASSWTGGYGYTF.

Of note for this clone: The same CDR3 arises from other DNA sequences in this sample as well. The chain couples TRBV5-1 to TRBJ2-7; D is unresolved. The CDR3 has 11 residues. Per germline, CDR1 SGHRS and CDR2 YFSETQ. Trimming took 0 bases from V and 6 from J, leaving 4 bases between them. The CDR3 DNA reads TGCGCCAGCAGCTTGGCAGGCGAGCAGTACTTC. It is translated as CASSLAGEQYF.

The chain uses TRBV5-1 and TRBJ2-3, with a possible D match to TRBD2 (5 bases). Trimming cost V 6 bases and J 1 base, with 9 bases left between them. CDR3 length: 13 residues. Germline CDR1 is SGHRS and CDR2 is YFSETQ. The CDR3 DNA reads TGCGCCAGCATGTCCGGGGGCACAGATACGCAGTATTTT. Protein product: CASMSGGTDTQYF.

The genes are TRBV30 and TRBJ1-4; D might be TRBD1 (5 bases). Germline lookup yields CDR1 GTSNPN and CDR2 SVGIG (reference sequence). The ends were cut back, 1 base at V and 0 bases at J, with 6 bases in the middle. This CDR3 is built from 14 residues. The CDR3 sequence: CAWSEGSTNEKLFF. Here the CDR3 DNA reads TGTGCCTGGAGTGAGGGGTCAACTAATGAAAAACTGTTTTTT.

The rearrangement joins TRBV18 to TRBJ1-2; no clear D gene. With 3 bases removed from V and 4 bases from J, the gap between germline ends came to 18 bases. This CDR3 has 16 residues. The V gene's germline CDR1 is KGHSH and CDR2 LQKENI. This chain's CDR3 is CASSPMSRTETYGYTF. The CDR3 bases are TGTGCCAGCTCACCCATGTCGCGCACAGAGACCTATGGCTACACCTTC.

CDR3 in amino acids: CASSRQGVFGETQYF. The CDR3 nucleotides are TGTGCCAGCAGTCGACAGGGGGTATTCGGAGAGACCCAGTACTTC. The rearrangement links TRBV27 to TRBJ2-5; 9 nucleotides line up with TRBD1. The CDR3 loop spans 15 amino acids. The germline CDR1 and CDR2 sequences are MNHEY and SMNVEV (reference sequence). J gave up 4 bases and V 5 bases, and 8 bases lay outside the gene matches.

This clone was observed a few times. The V call is TRBV2, the J call TRBJ1-2, with 7 bases that match TRBD1. This CDR3 has 12 amino acids. After removal of 8 bases from V and 5 bases from J, the junction contained 5 bases not matched to a gene. CDR1 is SNHLY and CDR2 is FYNNEI in the germline V gene. The CDR3 reads CASRQGDYGYTF. CDR3 coding DNA: TGTGCCAGCCGACAGGGAGATTATGGCTACACCTTC.

This chain connects TRBV5-1 to TRBJ2-7, with a weak D call TRBD1 (6 bases). The CDR3 runs to 16 residues. Per the germline V gene, CDR1 is SGHRS and CDR2 is YFSETQ. Trimming took off 3 bases at V and 5 bases at J, with 21 bases between the two ends. DNA of the CDR3: TGCGCCAGCAGCTCGGGTCCGGGACAACCAGGGGACGAGCAGTACTTC. Its translation: CASSSGPGQPGDEQYF.

The rearrangement links TRBV7-9 to TRBJ2-7; a weak D match, TRBD1 (5 bases). Trimming pared 4 bases from V and 4 bases from J, leaving 8 bases between. Germline-derived CDR1 and CDR2 are SEHNR and FQNEAQ (reference sequence). CDR3 length: 12 amino acids. CDR3 loop: CASSSGKYEQYF. The CDR3, as DNA: TGTGCCAGCAGCTCAGGGAAATACGAGCAGTACTTC.

The chain recombines TRBV19 with TRBJ1-4; D ambiguous. From germline, CDR1 is LNHDA and CDR2 SQIVND (reference sequence). The CDR3 is made up of 14 amino acids. V dropped 10 bases and J dropped 6 bases, with 18 bases sitting between them. The CDR3 reads CATSLAEYDEKLFF. In nucleotides, the CDR3 is TGTGCCACCTCCTTGGCGGAATATGATGAAAAACTGTTTTTT.

The gene calls are TRBV19 and TRBJ1-5; D gene unclear. The CDR3 extends over 15 amino acids. Germline CDR1 LNHDA, CDR2 SQIVND (reference sequence). Trimming shortened V by 9 bases and J by 1 base, and 16 bases separated the two germline ends. CDR3 protein: CASAVEVGSNQPQHF. The CDR3 DNA reads TGTGCCAGCGCTGTAGAGGTTGGCAGCAATCAGCCCCAGCATTTT.